A selection of T cell receptor beta chains follows, all from one sample in a study of CD8+ T cells in alopecia areata. Assay: immunoSEQ multiplex PCR; the TCRdb copy retains only in-frame clones and omits some. Among 140,000 to 150,000 clones listed, 40% to 55% were seen once. The source material was CD4+ T cells sorted from blood, sampled at week 0. Source of these receptors: a human donor with alopecia areata. The conserved cysteine and the conserved F or W are not part of the CDR3 here. Each record gives: J gene, V gene, D gene, CDR3 protein. The D gene is left open where the match is weak.

TRBJ2-6	TRBV5-1	-	ASSLLGQQSGANVLT
TRBJ1-1	TRBV7-9	-	ASSLAENTEAF
TRBJ2-7	TRBV9	-	ASSVAVGDEQY
TRBJ1-2	TRBV30	-	AWSDLTIFGVIPPYGYT
TRBJ1-4	TRBV15	-	ATSPRTSTNEKLF
TRBJ2-3	TRBV14	-	ASSQDMADTQY
TRBJ2-5	TRBV11-2	TRBD1	ASSLRGRGEETQY
TRBJ1-1	TRBV30	-	ARRRGFEAF
TRBJ2-1	TRBV19	-	ASSVGPDPYNEQF
TRBJ1-4	TRBV2	-	ASSTVNGEKLF
TRBJ2-5	TRBV11-2	-	ASSAHTNSLNQWETQY
TRBJ1-1	TRBV7-2	-	ASSFTGLGTEAF
TRBJ1-4	TRBV29-1	-	SVEDISREKLF
TRBJ2-1	TRBV30	-	AWSVLGEEQF
TRBJ2-3	TRBV10-3	-	AISESSGRTDTQY
TRBJ2-2	TRBV2	-	ASGLTPGTGELF
TRBJ2-3	TRBV14	-	ASKGNTDTQY
TRBJ1-1	TRBV7-2	-	ASSLQGRKAF
TRBJ1-5	TRBV5-1	-	ASSQGIDQPQH
TRBJ2-6	TRBV27	-	ASTPSGANVLT
TRBJ2-1	TRBV5-4	TRBD1	ASSLKGQYNEQF
TRBJ2-3	TRBV4-1	TRBD2	ASSQDSYGLAGTSTDTQY
TRBJ2-1	TRBV28	TRBD1	ASKDRVNEQF
TRBJ1-3	TRBV7-3	-	ASSLQGSGNTIY
TRBJ1-2	TRBV5-4	-	ASRLTGKGYGYT
TRBJ1-1	TRBV29-1	-	SVEGRGTEAF
TRBJ1-2	TRBV5-1	-	ASRSHTGTSGYT
TRBJ1-2	TRBV7-2	TRBD1	ASSIGQGGYT
TRBJ1-2	TRBV7-2	TRBD1	ASSLEATGQFYGYT
TRBJ1-2	TRBV2	-	ASLWTVNGYT
TRBJ2-5	TRBV29-1	TRBD2	SVEVGQGLAGETQY
TRBJ2-5	TRBV29-1	TRBD2	SVVGLAGVGETQY
TRBJ1-1	TRBV29-1	-	SVEGGPNTEAF
TRBJ2-3	TRBV5-1	TRBD2	ASSLGLAGPLDTQY
TRBJ2-7	TRBV10-3	-	ASRSSYEQY
TRBJ2-6	TRBV15	-	ATSRVIGGAGANVLT
TRBJ1-2	TRBV7-9	-	ASSLEHGANYGYT
TRBJ2-1	TRBV10-1	-	ASSARGFEQF
TRBJ2-5	TRBV20-1	-	SASGEETQY
TRBJ2-4	TRBV7-2	-	ASSLSSREGYIQY
TRBJ1-1	TRBV6-1	-	ASSDPGSNTEAF
TRBJ2-7	TRBV6-6	-	ASSYTGAEQY
TRBJ2-5	TRBV7-9	-	ASSETLKTQY
TRBJ2-1	TRBV15	-	ATSIAAYNEQF
TRBJ1-2	TRBV7-6	-	ASSLARGHPESYT
TRBJ1-1	TRBV30	TRBD1	AWSWTGGATEAF
TRBJ2-7	TRBV6-5	-	ASRQMYEQY
TRBJ1-4	TRBV29-1	-	SVEDGLSEKLF
TRBJ2-4	TRBV11-2	-	ASSPRQEGDKNIQY
TRBJ2-7	TRBV7-2	-	ASSKTWTAYEQY
TRBJ2-1	TRBV6-6	TRBD1	ASSRGQGWGGEQF